A single sample is the source of the 5 T cell receptor beta chains below, sequenced in a study of cytomegalovirus exposure and HLA in healthy donors. Primers: 60 Vbeta forward and 13 Jbeta reverse. The assay was immunoSEQ multiplex PCR, and TCRdb's table has in-frame clones only and misses some. The table lists 60,000 to 75,000 clones, 74% of them singletons. The sequenced sample was PBMCs. These receptors all stem from a woman aged 55 to 70 in good health and CMV-seropositive.

The table lists this clone with a few counts. The J gene is TRBJ1-1, the V gene TRBV6-5; D not certain. This CDR3 comprises 13 residues. Per the germline V gene, CDR1 is MNHEY and CDR2 is SVGAGI. Between the trimmed V and J ends, which lost 6 bases and 5 bases, there was a span of 13 bases. The DNA of the CDR3 is TGTGCCAGCAGGCTGACGATGAGGACTGAAGCTTTCTTT. Translation: CASRLTMRTEAFF.

The chain employs TRBV29-1 and TRBJ2-7, with D perhaps TRBD1 (6 bases). V lost 5 bases to trimming and J lost 5 bases, with 16 bases between them. The CDR3 totals 13 residues. Germline lookup yields CDR1 SQVTM and CDR2 ANQGSEA. CDR3 DNA sequence: TGCAGCGTTTGCCGACAGGCCTCGGACGAGCAGTACTTC. This gives the protein CSVCRQASDEQYF.

This clone was picked up a small number of times. The chain links TRBV4-2 to TRBJ1-1, with D hard to call. The V gene's germline CDR1 is LGHNA and CDR2 YNFKEQ. CDR3 length equals 14 residues. Deletions cut 4 bases from V and 3 bases from J, with 12 bases between. For the CDR3, the DNA is TGTGCCAGCAGCCGAGGGCGGGAGGACACTGAAGCTTTCTTT. Amino acid sequence: CASSRGREDTEAFF.

The genes are TRBV6-6 and TRBJ2-7; TRBD2 aligns across 8 bases. Trimming removed 7 bases from V and 3 bases from J; junction bases left unmatched: 11. The germline V gene encodes CDR1 MNHNY and CDR2 SVGAGI (reference sequence). The CDR3 consists of 15 residues. Here the CDR3 DNA reads TGTGCCAGCACCCCGGCGGGACTAGTGGTCTACGAGCAGTACTTC. Protein product: CASTPAGLVVYEQYF.

The gene calls are TRBV5-4 and TRBJ2-5; 8 positions match TRBD2. CDR3 length equals 16 residues. The J segment lost 4 bases and the V segment lost 1 base, leaving 9 bases of the junction unmatched. Germline values: CDR1 SGHNT, CDR2 YYREEE (reference sequence). The CDR3 region has the DNA TGTGCCAGCAGCTTGAGGTCCAGCGGGAGCGGAGAGACCCAGTACTTC. Its protein is CASSLRSSGSGETQYF.